The TCR beta chain under discussion was sequenced for a study of blood T cells in healthy people across ages. In germline, CDR1 is SQVTM, CDR2 ANQGSEA. The V and J ends lost 4 bases and 0 bases respectively, with 13 bases between them. This CDR3 spans 15 amino acids. Whole-study results and caveats: Age brought a roughly linear fall in TCR beta diversity measured per million T cells. A strong correlation was found between TCR beta diversity and the percentage of naive T cells.

A J-beta primer mix and a sample-barcoded 5' primer were used in a second PCR of about 7 to 12 cycles. Every single cDNA molecule received a tag from a template-switch adaptor with 12 random nucleotides. TCRdb re-derived calls from the 5' RACE reads in MiXCR, one entry per CDR3 protein. The profile shows around 870,000 distinct CDR3 sequences, about 30% of them singletons. This clonotype turned up a few times. The antigen is not known. Sequencing was carried out using blood. This TCR came from a woman older than 75 in good health. The chain combines TRBV29-1 with TRBJ2-1, with D perhaps TRBD2 (6 bases). The CDR3 loop reads CSVAVGGISYNEQFF. The CDR3 DNA reads as TGCAGCGTTGCAGTGGGGGGAATCTCCTACAATGAGCAGTTCTTC.